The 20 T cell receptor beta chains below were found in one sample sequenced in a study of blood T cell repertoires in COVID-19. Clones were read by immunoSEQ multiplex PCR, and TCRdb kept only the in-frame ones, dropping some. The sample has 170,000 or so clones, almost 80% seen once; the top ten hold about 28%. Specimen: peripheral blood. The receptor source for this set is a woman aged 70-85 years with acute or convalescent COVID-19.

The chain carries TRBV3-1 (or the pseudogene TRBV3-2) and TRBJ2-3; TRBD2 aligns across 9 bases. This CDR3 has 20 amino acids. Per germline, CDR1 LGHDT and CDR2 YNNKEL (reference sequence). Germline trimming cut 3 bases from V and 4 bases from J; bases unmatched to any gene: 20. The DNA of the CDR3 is TGTGCCAGCAGCCACTACAGGGGATGGGGTCTAGCGGGACGACCAGATACGCAGTATTTT. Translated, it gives CASSHYRGWGLAGRPDTQYF.

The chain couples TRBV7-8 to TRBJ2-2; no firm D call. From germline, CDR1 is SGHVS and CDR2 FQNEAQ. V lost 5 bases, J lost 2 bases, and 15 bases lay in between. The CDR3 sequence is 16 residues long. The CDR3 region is CASSLPPAVNTGELFF. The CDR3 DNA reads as TGTGCCAGCAGCCTCCCCCCCGCGGTAAACACCGGGGAGCTGTTTTTT.

The CDR3 loop reads CASSSDRERYQPQHF. The DNA of the CDR3 is TGTGCCAGCAGCTCCGACAGGGAACGGTATCAGCCCCAGCATTTT. V gene TRBV9 combines with J gene TRBJ1-5; TRBD1 aligns across 7 bases. The CDR3 is made up of 15 amino acids. Germline lookup yields CDR1 SGDLS and CDR2 YYNGEE. The V and J ends lost 4 bases and 5 bases, in that order; junction bases with no gene match: 9.

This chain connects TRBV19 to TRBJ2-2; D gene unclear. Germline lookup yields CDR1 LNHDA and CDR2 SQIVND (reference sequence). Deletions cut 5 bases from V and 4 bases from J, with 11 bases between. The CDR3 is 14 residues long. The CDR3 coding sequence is TGTGCCAGTAGTGTGACACAATTCACCGGGGAGCTGTTTTTT. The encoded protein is CASSVTQFTGELFF. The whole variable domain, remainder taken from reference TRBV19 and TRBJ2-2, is DGGITQSPKYLFRKEGQNVTLSCEQNLNHDAMYWYRQDPGQGLRLIYYSQIVNDFQKGDIAEGYSVSREKKESFPLTVTSAQKNPTAFYLCASSVTQFTGELFFGEGSRLTVL.

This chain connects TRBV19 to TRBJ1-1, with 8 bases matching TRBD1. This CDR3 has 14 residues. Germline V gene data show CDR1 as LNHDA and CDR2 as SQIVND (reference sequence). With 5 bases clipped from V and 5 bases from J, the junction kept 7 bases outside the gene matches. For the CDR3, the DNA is TGTGCCAGTAGTGGGACAGGAGGGAGGACTGAAGCTTTCTTT. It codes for CASSGTGGRTEAFF. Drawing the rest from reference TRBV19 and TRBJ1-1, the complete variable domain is DGGITQSPKYLFRKEGQNVTLSCEQNLNHDAMYWYRQDPGQGLRLIYYSQIVNDFQKGDIAEGYSVSREKKESFPLTVTSAQKNPTAFYLCASSGTGGRTEAFFGQGTRLTVV.

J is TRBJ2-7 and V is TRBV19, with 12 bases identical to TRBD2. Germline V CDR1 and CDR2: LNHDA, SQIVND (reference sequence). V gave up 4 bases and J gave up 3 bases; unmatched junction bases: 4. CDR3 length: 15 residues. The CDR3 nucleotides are TGTGCCAGTAGTAGGGGACTAGCGGGCTACTACGAGCAGTACTTC. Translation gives CASSRGLAGYYEQYF.

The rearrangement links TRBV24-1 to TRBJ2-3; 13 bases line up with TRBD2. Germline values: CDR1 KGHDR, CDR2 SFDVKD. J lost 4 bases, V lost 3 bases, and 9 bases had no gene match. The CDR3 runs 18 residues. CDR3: CATSDATSGRAKADTQYF. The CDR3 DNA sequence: TGTGCCACCAGTGATGCAACTAGCGGGAGGGCCAAGGCAGATACGCAGTATTTT.

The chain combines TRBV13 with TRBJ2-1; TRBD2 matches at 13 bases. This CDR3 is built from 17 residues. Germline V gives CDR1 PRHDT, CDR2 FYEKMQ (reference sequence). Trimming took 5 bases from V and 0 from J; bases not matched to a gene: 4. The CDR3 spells CASSTRTSGSSYNEQFF. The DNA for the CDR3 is TGTGCCAGCAGCACCCGGACTAGCGGGAGCTCCTACAATGAGCAGTTCTTC.

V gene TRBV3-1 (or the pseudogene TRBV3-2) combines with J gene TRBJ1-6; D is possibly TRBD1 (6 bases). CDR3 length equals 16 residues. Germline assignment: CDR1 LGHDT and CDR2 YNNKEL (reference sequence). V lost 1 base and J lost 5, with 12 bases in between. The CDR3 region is CASSQVAQGNNSPLHF. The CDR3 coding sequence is TGTGCCAGCAGCCAAGTAGCTCAGGGGAATAATTCACCCCTCCACTTT.

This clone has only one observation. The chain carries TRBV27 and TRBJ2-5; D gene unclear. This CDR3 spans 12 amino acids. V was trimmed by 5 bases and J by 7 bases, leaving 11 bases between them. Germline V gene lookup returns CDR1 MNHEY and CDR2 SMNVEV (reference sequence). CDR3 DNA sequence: TGTGCCAGCAGTCTAGGTTCGGGGACCCAGTACTTC. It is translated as CASSLGSGTQYF.

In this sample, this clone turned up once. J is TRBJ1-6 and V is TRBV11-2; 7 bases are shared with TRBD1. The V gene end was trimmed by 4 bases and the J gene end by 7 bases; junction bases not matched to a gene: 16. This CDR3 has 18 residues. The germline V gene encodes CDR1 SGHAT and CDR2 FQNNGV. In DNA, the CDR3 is TGTGCCAGCAGCTCAATAGTGGACTTTACAGGGGAGAATTCACCCCTCCACTTT. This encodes CASSSIVDFTGENSPLHF.

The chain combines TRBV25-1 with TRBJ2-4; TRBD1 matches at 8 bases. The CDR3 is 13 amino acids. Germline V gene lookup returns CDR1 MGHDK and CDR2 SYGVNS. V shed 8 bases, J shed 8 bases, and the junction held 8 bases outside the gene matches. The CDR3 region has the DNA TGTGCCAGCCGACAGGGGTCAAGGGACATTCAGTACTTC. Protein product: CASRQGSRDIQYF.

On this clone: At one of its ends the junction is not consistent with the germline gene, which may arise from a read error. The DNA for the CDR3 is TGTGCCAGCAGGTTGGGGGGCGGGAACGTAGAGACCCAGTACTTC. It codes for CASRLGGGNVETQYF. The J gene is TRBJ2-5, the V gene TRBV5-4; D could derive from TRBD1 or TRBD2 (6 bases each). The V gene's germline CDR1 is SGHNT and CDR2 YYREEE (reference sequence). This CDR3 has 15 residues.

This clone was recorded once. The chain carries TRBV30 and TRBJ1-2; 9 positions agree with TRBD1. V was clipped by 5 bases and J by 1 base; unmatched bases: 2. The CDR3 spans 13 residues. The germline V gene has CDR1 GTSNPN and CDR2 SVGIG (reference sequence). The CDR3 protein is CAWGTGSNYGYTF. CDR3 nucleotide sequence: TGTGCCTGGGGGACAGGGAGTAACTATGGCTACACCTTC.

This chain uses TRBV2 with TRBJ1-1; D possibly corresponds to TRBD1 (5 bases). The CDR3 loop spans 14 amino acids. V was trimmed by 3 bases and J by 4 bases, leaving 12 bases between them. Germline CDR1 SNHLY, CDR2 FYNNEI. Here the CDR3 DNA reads TGTGCCAGCAGTGAGCAGGGCCAGGGCACTGAAGCTTTCTTT. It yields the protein CASSEQGQGTEAFF. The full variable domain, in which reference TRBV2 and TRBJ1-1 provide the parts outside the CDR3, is EPEVTQTPSHQVTQMGQEVILRCVPISNHLYFYWYRQILGQKVEFLVSFYNNEISEKSEIFDDQFSVERPDGSNFTLKIRSTKLEDSAMYFCASSEQGQGTEAFFGQGTRLTVV.

The CDR3 bases are TGTGCCAGTAGTATCCAGGGGGCTAACTATGGCTACACCTTC. Amino acids: CASSIQGANYGYTF. The V gene is TRBV19, the J gene TRBJ1-2; 7 bases map to TRBD1. This CDR3 contains 14 residues. Germline-derived CDR1 and CDR2 are LNHDA and SQIVND (reference sequence). J gave up 0 bases and V 3 bases, and 1 base lay outside the gene matches.

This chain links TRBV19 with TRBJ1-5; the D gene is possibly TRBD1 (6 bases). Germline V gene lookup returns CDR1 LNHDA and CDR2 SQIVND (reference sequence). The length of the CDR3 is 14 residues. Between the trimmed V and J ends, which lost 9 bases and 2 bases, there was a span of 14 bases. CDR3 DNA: TGTGCCAGATCAGAGACAGGTCGCAATCAGCCCCAGCATTTT. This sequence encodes CARSETGRNQPQHF. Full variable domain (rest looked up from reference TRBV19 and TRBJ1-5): DGGITQSPKYLFRKEGQNVTLSCEQNLNHDAMYWYRQDPGQGLRLIYYSQIVNDFQKGDIAEGYSVSREKKESFPLTVTSAQKNPTAFYLCARSETGRNQPQHFGDGTRLSIL.

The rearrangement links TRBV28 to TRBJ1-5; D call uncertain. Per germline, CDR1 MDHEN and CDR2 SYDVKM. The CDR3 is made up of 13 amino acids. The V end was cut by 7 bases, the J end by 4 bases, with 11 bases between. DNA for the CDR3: TGTGCCAGCACTGGCAGGCTAAATCAGCCCCAGCATTTT. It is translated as CASTGRLNQPQHF.

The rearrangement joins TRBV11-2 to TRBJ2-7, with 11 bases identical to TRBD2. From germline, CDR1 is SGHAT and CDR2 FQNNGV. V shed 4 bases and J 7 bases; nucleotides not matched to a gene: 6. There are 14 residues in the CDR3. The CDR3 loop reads CASSSTSGETEQYF. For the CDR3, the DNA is TGTGCCAGCAGCTCGACTAGCGGGGAGACGGAGCAGTACTTC.

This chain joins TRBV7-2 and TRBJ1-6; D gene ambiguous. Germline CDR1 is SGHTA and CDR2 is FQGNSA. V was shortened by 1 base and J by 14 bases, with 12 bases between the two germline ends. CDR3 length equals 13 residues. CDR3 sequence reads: CASSLDPSPTLHF. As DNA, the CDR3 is TGTGCCAGCAGCTTAGACCCGAGTCCGACCCTCCACTTT.